These 29 T cell receptor beta chains originate from one sample sequenced in a study of T cells in Graves' hyperthyroidism and ophthalmopathy. Using RNA transcripts as the source, TCR beta CDR3 regions were amplified. The HTBI set primed first-round TCR CDR3 RT-PCR. TCRdb re-derived calls from the multiplex PCR reads in MiXCR, one entry per CDR3 protein. The profile shows around 450,000 distinct CDR3 sequences, 15% to 19% of them singletons. Specimen: blood. Receptor source: a woman aged 18-35 years with Graves' hyperthyroidism.

The J gene is TRBJ2-5, the V gene TRBV29-1; TRBD2 aligns across 7 bases. V lost 8 bases to trimming and J lost 2 bases; unmatched junction nucleotides: 14. This CDR3 spans 15 amino acids. Germline-derived CDR1 and CDR2 are SQVTM and ANQGSEA. The CDR3 protein is CSIPGGGSTQETQYF. CDR3 nucleotide sequence: TGCAGCATTCCGGGCGGCGGGAGTACACAAGAGACCCAGTACTTC.

At least ten counts were recorded for this clonotype. The genes are TRBV28 and TRBJ2-7; 8 bases match TRBD2. V shed 7 bases and J 1 base; nucleotides not matched to a gene: 15. CDR1 and CDR2 from the germline V gene are MDHEN and SYDVKM. The CDR3 sequence is 17 residues long. The CDR3: CASMGLAGSKGSYEQYF. CDR3 bases: TGTGCCAGCATGGGCCTAGCGGGCTCCAAAGGATCCTACGAGCAGTACTTC.

The chain employs TRBV20-1 and TRBJ1-5; D unclear. Deletions cut 2 bases from V and 4 bases from J, with 9 bases between. Germline V gives CDR1 DFQATT, CDR2 SNEGSKA (reference sequence). This CDR3 region has 13 residues. CDR3 coding DNA: TGCAGTGCTAGACCAACGGGGAATCAGCCCCAGCATTTT. Translation: CSARPTGNQPQHF.

This clonotype was counted ten times or more. This rearrangement joins TRBV2 to TRBJ2-1; D is unresolved. The length of the CDR3 is 13 residues. Trimming removed 8 bases at V and 0 bases at J, with 8 bases between. CDR1 SNHLY and CDR2 FYNNEI come from the germline V gene. For the CDR3, the DNA is TGTGCCAGCCAGAAAGACTCCTACAATGAGCAGTTCTTC. This translates into CASQKDSYNEQFF.

This clonotype was seen repeatedly, ten times or more. The chain carries TRBV28 and TRBJ2-5, with TRBD2 matching over 8 bases. There are 12 residues in the CDR3. CDR1 MDHEN and CDR2 SYDVKM come from the germline V gene. Losses at the gene ends were 8 bases for V and 5 bases for J; bases not matched to a gene: 4. The DNA of the CDR3 is TGTGCCAGCCCGGGGGGGGATGAGACCCAGTACTTC. This gives the protein CASPGGDETQYF.

The chain joins TRBV6-1 to TRBJ2-7, with unresolved D. The length of the CDR3 is 18 residues. V shed 8 bases and J shed 5 bases, with 31 bases lying between them. CDR1 is MNHNS, CDR2 SASEGT, per germline. CDR3 residues: CASSPLIALVLSLHEQYF. In nucleotides, the CDR3 is TGTGCCAGCTCTCCTCTCATCGCGCTAGTTCTTTCCTTGCACGAGCAGTACTTC.

This clonotype came up many times. V gene TRBV2 combines with J gene TRBJ2-5, with D perhaps matching TRBD2 (5 bases). The V end was cut by 3 bases, the J end by 1 base, with 12 bases between. The CDR3 has 15 residues. From germline, CDR1 is SNHLY and CDR2 FYNNEI. The CDR3 protein is CASSDPTRGQETQYF. The DNA for the CDR3 is TGTGCCAGCAGTGACCCCACTCGGGGCCAAGAGACCCAGTACTTC.

This clonotype has just a few counts. The chain couples TRBV28 to TRBJ2-4, with D unclear. Germline V gives CDR1 MDHEN, CDR2 SYDVKM. The V gene lost 8 bases and the J gene lost 0 bases, with 8 bases spanning the gap. The CDR3 has 13 amino acids. CDR3 protein: CASLGLAKNIQYF. CDR3 in DNA: TGTGCCAGCTTGGGCCTAGCCAAAAACATTCAGTACTTC. The full variable domain, in which reference TRBV28 and TRBJ2-4 provide the parts outside the CDR3, is DVKVTQSSRYLVKRTGEKVFLECVQDMDHENMFWYRQDPGLGLRLIYFSYDVKMKEKGDIPEGYSVSREKKERFSLILESASTNQTSMYLCASLGLAKNIQYFGAGTRLSVL.

This clonotype was recorded at least ten times. V usage is TRBV20-1 and J usage is TRBJ2-7; 7 bases are shared with TRBD2. The CDR3 is 15 amino acids. Germline values: CDR1 DFQATT, CDR2 SNEGSKA (reference sequence). The trim removed 1 base at V and 1 base at J, leaving 7 bases unmatched. The DNA of the CDR3 is TGCAGTGCTAGAGTCTCCTTGCGGGAGTCCTACGAGCAGTACTTC. Translated: CSARVSLRESYEQYF.

This clonotype was detected ten times or more. The chain joins TRBV9 to TRBJ2-5; 10 bases align to TRBD2. CDR1 is SGDLS and CDR2 is YYNGEE in the germline V gene. V lost 0 bases and J lost 4; bases outside the gene matches: 3. This CDR3 comprises 15 residues. The CDR3 DNA follows: TGTGCCAGCAGCGTAGATAGCGGGGGGCGAGAGACCCAGTACTTC. Its protein is CASSVDSGGRETQYF.

This clonotype appeared many times. The CDR3 nucleotides read TGTGCCACCAGTGAACTCCCCCAGTTACAGCCCCAGCATTTT. Translating gives CATSELPQLQPQHF. The chain couples TRBV24-1 to TRBJ1-5; D is unresolved. From germline, CDR1 is KGHDR and CDR2 SFDVKD. CDR3 size: 14 residues. The germline V and J ends were trimmed by 4 bases and 7 bases, with 13 bases remaining between them.

There are a few counts of this clonotype. V gene TRBV18 combines with J gene TRBJ2-7; 11 bases are a match to TRBD2. V lost 2 bases, J lost 5 bases, and 11 bases stayed unmatched. CDR3 length equals 17 residues. Germline V gene sequence: CDR1 KGHSH, CDR2 LQKENI. This chain's CDR3 is CASSPSASGRFEDEQYF. The DNA for the CDR3 is TGTGCCAGCTCACCATCCGCTAGCGGGAGGTTCGAGGACGAGCAGTACTTC.

This clonotype was counted ten times or more. The chain carries TRBV3-1 and TRBJ2-3; D is unclear. The CDR3 has 13 residues. The V end lost 4 bases, the J end lost 2 bases, and 7 bases lay between the germline ends. Germline-derived CDR1 and CDR2 are LGHDT and YNNKEL (reference sequence). The CDR3, as DNA: TGTGCCAGCAGCCTACGATCCACAGATACGCAGTATTTT. Translating gives CASSLRSTDTQYF.

This clonotype has ten or more counts. This chain uses TRBV12-3 or TRBV12-4 with TRBJ2-7; D is unclear. The CDR3 is made up of 13 amino acids. The ends were cut back, 3 bases at V and 0 bases at J, with 6 bases in the middle. CDR3 sequence reads: CASSFMDSYEQYF. CDR3 bases: TGTGCCAGCAGTTTCATGGACTCCTACGAGCAGTACTTC.

This clonotype showed up many times. V is TRBV4-1 and J is TRBJ1-5, with TRBD1 matching 8 bases. CDR1 is MGHRA and CDR2 is YSYEKL in the germline V gene. CDR3 length equals 18 residues. The ends lost 0 bases at V and 7 bases at J; junction bases unmatched: 14. CDR3 sequence: CASSQDIVDRVGGQPQHF. The DNA for the CDR3 is TGCGCCAGCAGCCAAGATATCGTGGACAGGGTCGGGGGGCAGCCCCAGCATTTT.

On this clonotype itself: A much larger clone lies one base from this, so it may be a read error. The chain employs TRBV6-2 or TRBV6-3 and TRBJ1-5, with 10 bases fitting TRBD1. The CDR3 has 17 residues. CDR1 is MNHEY and CDR2 is SVGEGT in the germline V gene. The CDR3 spells CAGSYSPGQGINQPQHF. The DNA for the CDR3 is TGTGCCGGCAGTTACTCCCCGGGACAGGGGATCAACCAGCCCCAGCATTTT.

At least ten counts were recorded for this clonotype. The rearrangement uses TRBV7-8 and TRBJ2-4, with D perhaps TRBD2 (5 bases). V shed 4 bases and J shed 0 bases, with 16 bases lying between them. CDR3 length: 17 residues. Germline V gene lookup returns CDR1 SGHVS and CDR2 FQNEAQ. The CDR3 loop reads CASSSWAGGRAKNIQYF. DNA for the CDR3: TGTGCCAGCAGCTCATGGGCTGGTGGGAGAGCCAAAAACATTCAGTACTTC.

This clonotype was seen many times. The chain combines TRBV5-1 with TRBJ2-1; 7 bases match TRBD1. V was clipped by 5 bases and J by 1 base; unmatched bases: 3. There are 14 residues in the CDR3. Germline CDR1 and CDR2: SGHRS and YFSETQ. The CDR3 loop reads CASRTGVSYNEQFF. The CDR3 coding sequence is TGCGCCAGCAGAACAGGGGTTTCCTACAATGAGCAGTTCTTC.

This clonotype occurred many times. V and J are TRBV6-5 and TRBJ1-2, with D unresolved. The CDR3 is made up of 14 amino acids. Germline-derived CDR1 and CDR2 are MNHEY and SVGAGI. V shed 0 bases and J shed 4 bases, with 9 bases lying between them. The CDR3 protein is CASSYSAGRYGYTF. The CDR3 DNA sequence: TGTGCCAGCAGTTACTCCGCAGGACGCTATGGCTACACCTTC.

The chain is built from TRBV19 and TRBJ1-5; 9 nucleotides line up with TRBD1. The CDR3 has 15 residues. Trimming removed 7 bases from V and 4 bases from J; junction bases left unmatched: 8. The germline V gene has CDR1 LNHDA and CDR2 SQIVND (reference sequence). The CDR3 reads CASIKGGTGNQPQHF. DNA of the CDR3: TGTGCCAGTATAAAAGGCGGGACAGGGAATCAGCCCCAGCATTTT. Together with reference TRBV19 and TRBJ1-5, the CDR3 gives the full variable domain: DGGITQSPKYLFRKEGQNVTLSCEQNLNHDAMYWYRQDPGQGLRLIYYSQIVNDFQKGDIAEGYSVSREKKESFPLTVTSAQKNPTAFYLCASIKGGTGNQPQHFGDGTRLSIL.

The rearrangement joins TRBV28 to TRBJ1-5, with a weak D call TRBD1 (5 bases). The CDR3 is 15 amino acids. The V end was cut by 2 bases, the J end by 5 bases, with 13 bases between. The germline CDR1 and CDR2 sequences are MDHEN and SYDVKM. In DNA, the CDR3 is TGTGCCAGCAGTTTAGGACCCTGGGGGGATCAGCCCCAGCATTTT. It yields the protein CASSLGPWGDQPQHF.

This clonotype was recorded many times. The chain links TRBV12-5 to TRBJ1-2; TRBD1 might be the D (5 bases). Trimming took 6 bases from V and 2 from J, leaving 22 bases between them. The CDR3 runs to 17 residues. Germline lookup yields CDR1 LGHNT and CDR2 FRNRAP. The CDR3 region is CASGHRGKVGENYGYTF. Here the CDR3 DNA reads TGTGCTAGTGGCCACCGGGGGAAGGTCGGGGAAAACTATGGCTACACCTTC.

This clonotype was seen more than once but under ten times. The chain recombines TRBV7-9 with TRBJ2-2; D may be TRBD1 or TRBD2 (5 bases each). The germline V gene encodes CDR1 SEHNR and CDR2 FQNEAQ (reference sequence). The V end was cut by 7 bases, the J end by 4 bases, with 13 bases between. CDR3 length equals 14 residues. CDR3 loop: CASTYRGGTGELFF. The CDR3 DNA reads as TGTGCCAGCACTTACCGGGGCGGCACCGGGGAGCTGTTTTTT.

The table lists this clonotype with many counts. The chain has TRBV5-6 and TRBJ2-5; weak D call: TRBD2 (5 bases). The V end lost 0 bases, the J end lost 2 bases, and 11 bases lay between the germline ends. The CDR3 covers 15 residues. The germline V gene encodes CDR1 SGHDT and CDR2 YYEEEE. The DNA of the CDR3 is TGTGCCAGCAGCTTGGCCTCAACGGGACAAGAGACCCAGTACTTC. Translating it yields CASSLASTGQETQYF.

This clonotype was counted many times. DNA for the CDR3: TGCAGTGCTAGAGTTCAGGCCGAGACTAACTATGGCTACACCTTC. Translated, it gives CSARVQAETNYGYTF. The chain employs TRBV20-1 and TRBJ1-2; D call uncertain. Looked up from germline, CDR1 is DFQATT and CDR2 is SNEGSKA (reference sequence). Trimming took off 1 base at V and 0 bases at J, with 12 bases between the two ends. There are 15 residues in the CDR3.

This clonotype was recorded many times. The chain uses TRBV2 and TRBJ1-5; no firm D call. CDR1 and CDR2 (germline): SNHLY, FYNNEI. This CDR3 has 15 amino acids. V gave up 1 base and J gave up 0 bases, with 7 bases separating them. The CDR3 DNA sequence: TGTGCCAGCAGTGAAGAGGATTATAGCAATCAGCCCCAGCATTTT. Translated, it gives CASSEEDYSNQPQHF.

This clonotype was seen more than once but under ten times. The gene calls are TRBV3-1 and TRBJ2-7, with 10 bases identical to TRBD2. Germline assignment: CDR1 LGHDT and CDR2 YNNKEL (reference sequence). With V trimmed by 1 base and J by 2 bases, 11 bases remained unmatched. This CDR3 has 18 residues. This CDR3 is CASSQGGFTGTSAYEQYF. The CDR3 nucleotides are TGTGCCAGCAGCCAAGGGGGGTTCACCGGGACTAGCGCCTACGAGCAGTACTTC.

This clonotype was counted many times. The V call is TRBV2, the J call TRBJ2-5; 8 nucleotides agree with TRBD2. The length of the CDR3 is 13 residues. Germline CDR1 is SNHLY and CDR2 is FYNNEI. J lost 3 bases, V lost 4 bases, and 1 base had no gene match. DNA for the CDR3: TGTGCCAGCAGTGGGGGACTAGAAGAGACCCAGTACTTC. Protein: CASSGGLEETQYF.

CDR3 DNA sequence: TGTGCCAGCAGCCTTATAGCGGGGGGGCCTAAAGATGAGCAGTTCTTC. Its protein is CASSLIAGGPKDEQFF. V gene TRBV14 combines with J gene TRBJ2-1; 11 bases are shared with TRBD2. The V and J ends lost 4 bases and 8 bases, in that order; junction bases with no gene match: 10. The CDR3 has 16 residues. Looked up from germline, CDR1 is SGHDN and CDR2 is FVKESK.